This entry lists 30 T cell receptor beta chains sequenced from one sample in a study of post-analysis software for immune sequencing data. The study, taken as a whole, reports: Relative to controls, patients had several TRBV segments at higher frequency, with TRBV5-6, TRBV5-1 and TRBV20-1 among these.

These TCRs' antigens remain unknown. Carried by the TCR beta cDNA libraries were unique molecular identifiers. One entry per CDR3 protein, called by TCRdb with MiXCR from the PCR reads. This table holds 600,000 to 750,000 distinct CDR3 sequences, 59% found once. Input material: blood. All receptors derive from a girl aged 2 to 10 with multiple sclerosis.

V and J are TRBV29-1 and TRBJ1-5; D is unclear. The germline V gene encodes CDR1 SQVTM and CDR2 ANQGSEA. V lost 6 bases and J lost 11, with 17 bases in between. The CDR3 is made up of 12 amino acids. As DNA, the CDR3 is TGCAGCGTCAGCAGCCCTGGCGGGACCCAGCATTTT. It translates to CSVSSPGGTQHF.

This clonotype showed up many times. The chain couples TRBV5-1 to TRBJ2-1, with D uncertain. V was pared by 0 bases and J by 0 bases, with 10 bases between. CDR1 and CDR2 from the germline V gene are SGHRS and YFSETQ. The CDR3 has 16 amino acids. The DNA of the CDR3 is TGCGCCAGCAGCTTGGGGCAGGCAAGCTCCTACAATGAGCAGTTCTTC. As protein: CASSLGQASSYNEQFF.

This chain links TRBV5-1 with TRBJ2-1, with D hard to call. Germline CDR1 and CDR2: SGHRS and YFSETQ. The CDR3 totals 13 residues. V lost 2 bases and J 12 bases, leaving 15 bases between the germline ends. The CDR3 DNA reads TGCGCCAGCAGCTTAGAGGACGCTTCCCCGCAGTTCTTC. Protein sequence: CASSLEDASPQFF.

The chain links TRBV25-1 to TRBJ1-1, with D perhaps TRBD1 (6 bases). Germline CDR1 and CDR2: MGHDK and SYGVNS. V was cut by 1 base and J by 0 bases, with 15 bases left in between. The CDR3 is made up of 17 amino acids. In nucleotides, the CDR3 is TGTGCCAGCAGTGAATCGAAAACAGGGTGGGTGAACACTGAAGCTTTCTTT. Translated, it gives CASSESKTGWVNTEAFF.

This clonotype has a single count. CDR3 coding DNA: TGTGCCAGCAGTCTATCGGGGGAAGCCCCCTACAATGAGCAGTTCTTC. Its protein product is CASSLSGEAPYNEQFF. This sequence joins TRBV12-3 or TRBV12-4 and TRBJ2-1; weak D call: TRBD2 (6 bases). There are 16 residues in the CDR3. Between the trimmed V and J ends, which lost 5 bases and 2 bases, there was a span of 16 bases.

The rearrangement uses TRBV4-1 and TRBJ2-5, with D tentatively TRBD2 (6 bases). With 3 bases removed from V and 3 bases from J, the gap between germline ends came to 17 bases. This CDR3 region has 16 residues. Germline V gene lookup returns CDR1 MGHRA and CDR2 YSYEKL. The CDR3 coding sequence is TGCGCCAGCAGCCACCCCCCGGATCTAGCGAAAGAGACCCAGTACTTC. Translating it yields CASSHPPDLAKETQYF.

The chain combines TRBV20-1 with TRBJ1-1, with a weak D call TRBD1 (6 bases). CDR1 DFQATT and CDR2 SNEGSKA come from the germline V gene (reference sequence). CDR3 length equals 13 residues. V lost 5 bases, J lost 4 bases, and 14 bases lay in between. The CDR3 sequence is CSAPRGGGTEAFF. The CDR3 nucleotides read TGCAGTGCTCCGAGGGGGGGGGGCACTGAAGCTTTCTTT.

The sample holds a few counts of this clonotype. CDR3 in amino acids: CASSQDNRGAYGYTF. The CDR3 coding sequence is TGCGCCAGCAGCCAAGATAACCGTGGCGCCTATGGCTACACCTTC. The V gene is TRBV4-3, the J gene TRBJ1-2; the D is unclear. The CDR3 contains 15 residues. CDR1 LGHNA and CDR2 YSLEER come from the germline V gene. The V end was cut by 0 bases, the J end by 4 bases, with 12 bases between.

This clonotype was observed many times. At one boundary the junction diverges from the germline segment, which might be a read error. The chain links TRBV4-1 to TRBJ2-1, with a weak D call TRBD2 (5 bases). From germline, CDR1 is MGHRA and CDR2 YSYEKL. This CDR3 is 12 amino acids long. This CDR3 reads CASSPEGNEQFF. CDR3 in DNA: TGTGCCAGCAGTCCCGAGGGCAATGAGCAGTTCTTC.

The chain has TRBV5-1 and TRBJ2-5; weak D call: TRBD1 (5 bases). Germline lookup yields CDR1 SGHRS and CDR2 YFSETQ. The CDR3 contains 14 residues. The ends were cut back, 3 bases at V and 11 bases at J, with 20 bases in the middle. The CDR3 region is CASSSVATGPSQYF. The CDR3 DNA reads as TGCGCCAGCAGCTCGGTGGCTACAGGTCCCTCGCAGTACTTC. Using reference TRBV5-1 and TRBJ2-5 for the parts outside the CDR3, the full variable domain is KAGVTQTPRYLIKTRGQQVTLSCSPISGHRSVSWYQQTPGQGLQFLFEYFSETQRNKGNFPGRFSGRQFSNSRSEMNVSTLELGDSALYLCASSSVATGPSQYFGPGTRLLVL.

V gene TRBV7-9 combines with J gene TRBJ1-2; perhaps TRBD1 as D (5 bases). The CDR3 consists of 16 residues. Germline-derived CDR1 and CDR2 are SEHNR and FQNEAQ (reference sequence). V was pared by 2 bases and J by 8 bases, with 21 bases between. CDR3 protein: CASSLPRGPSEEGYTF. CDR3 coding DNA: TGTGCCAGCAGCTTACCGAGGGGCCCTTCAGAAGAGGGCTACACCTTC.

The V gene is TRBV6-4, the J gene TRBJ1-2; TRBD1 might be the D (5 bases). Trimming took 0 bases from V and 4 from J, leaving 12 bases between them. This CDR3 comprises 15 residues. CDR1 is MRHNA and CDR2 is SNTAGT in the germline V gene. The CDR3 DNA reads TGTGCCAGCAGTGACTCACCAGGGCCGGGCTATGGCTACACCTTC. Its protein is CASSDSPGPGYGYTF.

This clonotype was counted a single time. The junction departs from germline at one end; a sequencing error may be responsible. The chain employs TRBV3-1 and TRBJ1-2; 10 positions agree with TRBD1. The CDR3 is 15 residues long. Germline lookup yields CDR1 LGHDT and CDR2 YNNKEL (reference sequence). The DNA of the CDR3 is TGTGCCAGCAGCCAAGGGACAGGGGGAAACTCTGGCTACACCTTC. It yields the protein CASSQGTGGNSGYTF.

The V and J genes are TRBV10-3 and TRBJ2-1; TRBD2 agrees at 7 bases. The V segment lost 6 bases and the J segment 1 base; nucleotides outside the gene matches: 3. Germline loops: CDR1 ENHRY, CDR2 SYGVKD. CDR3 length: 14 residues. The CDR3 DNA reads TGTGCCATCAGCCCTAGCGGTTCCTACAATGAGCAGTTCTTC. Amino acids: CAISPSGSYNEQFF.

The chain's CDR3 is CASRASTGHQEQFF. DNA for the CDR3: TGTGCCAGCAGAGCGTCAACAGGGCATCAGGAGCAGTTCTTC. The chain joins TRBV12-3 or TRBV12-4 to TRBJ2-1; possible D gene TRBD1, 6 bases. The CDR3 spans 14 residues. Trimming pared 6 bases from V and 10 bases from J, leaving 19 bases between.

The J gene is TRBJ2-4, the V gene TRBV6-5, with 9 nucleotides matching TRBD1. The V gene end was trimmed by 2 bases and the J gene end by 4 bases; junction bases not matched to a gene: 3. This CDR3 contains 15 residues. Per the germline V gene, CDR1 is MNHEY and CDR2 is SVGAGI. CDR3 in amino acids: CASSYDRGGKNIQYF. The CDR3 bases are TGTGCCAGCAGTTACGACAGGGGGGGAAAAAACATTCAGTACTTC.

The chain employs TRBV10-3 and TRBJ2-3, with D possibly matching TRBD2 (6 bases). V lost 5 bases, J lost 6 bases, and 9 bases lay in between. The CDR3 is made up of 12 amino acids. Germline-derived CDR1 and CDR2 are ENHRY and SYGVKD. CDR3 DNA: TGTGCCATCAGTACTAGCTCGGATACGCAGTATTTT. Amino acid sequence: CAISTSSDTQYF.

This chain links TRBV7-9 with TRBJ2-3, with TRBD1 matching 7 bases. This CDR3 spans 14 amino acids. The trim removed 4 bases at V and 5 bases at J, leaving 6 bases unmatched. The germline V gene encodes CDR1 SEHNR and CDR2 FQNEAQ (reference sequence). The CDR3 DNA reads as TGTGCCAGCAGCTCGACAGGGTTTAGAGATACGCAGTATTTT. It yields the protein CASSSTGFRDTQYF.

About this clonotype: One end of the junction does not line up with germline, which may come from a read error. V is TRBV12-3 or TRBV12-4 and J is TRBJ2-6; D might be TRBD1 (6 bases). The CDR3 loop spans 17 amino acids. CDR3 in DNA: TGTGCCAGCAGGGGAATTGACAGGAAGACTGGGGCCAACGTCCCGACTTTC. It specifies CASRGIDRKTGANVPTF.

The rearrangement uses TRBV20-1 and TRBJ2-3; 8 bases match TRBD2. This CDR3 is 13 amino acids long. The V gene end was trimmed by 3 bases and the J gene end by 9 bases; junction bases not matched to a gene: 8. The germline gives CDR1 DFQATT, CDR2 SNEGSKA (reference sequence). CDR3 bases: TGCAGTGCTAGCGGGGGGGTTCCAGGAACGCAGTATTTT. This translates into CSASGGVPGTQYF.

This clonotype came up a few times. The chain employs TRBV29-1 and TRBJ1-1; 9 nucleotides align to TRBD1. This CDR3 has 14 amino acids. The V segment lost 0 bases and the J segment 5 bases; nucleotides outside the gene matches: 4. In germline, CDR1 is SQVTM, CDR2 ANQGSEA. The CDR3 nucleotides read TGCAGCGTTGAAGATCGGGGACAGGGAACTGAAGCTTTCTTT. This translates into CSVEDRGQGTEAFF.

The chain links TRBV4-1 to TRBJ1-6; 11 bases agree with TRBD1. After removal of 6 bases from V and 10 bases from J, the junction contained 11 bases not matched to a gene. Looked up from germline, CDR1 is MGHRA and CDR2 is YSYEKL. The CDR3 is made up of 16 amino acids. DNA of the CDR3: TGCGCCAGCAGTCGAGAACCGGGACAGGGGGAATCACCCCTCCACTTT. This gives the protein CASSREPGQGESPLHF.

The chain combines TRBV5-1 with TRBJ2-7; maybe TRBD1 (6 bases). This CDR3 spans 13 amino acids. Germline CDR1 is SGHRS and CDR2 is YFSETQ. The ends were cut back, 4 bases at V and 3 bases at J, with 11 bases in the middle. This CDR3 reads CASSRAGDYEQYF. CDR3 DNA sequence: TGCGCCAGCAGCCGAGCAGGGGACTACGAGCAGTACTTC.

This clonotype has just a few counts. The gene calls are TRBV29-1 and TRBJ2-3; no clear D. V gave up 5 bases and J gave up 2 bases, with 11 bases separating them. Germline CDR1 reads SQVTM; CDR2 reads ANQGSEA. CDR3 size: 13 residues. CDR3 coding DNA: TGCAGCGTTCTTTTAGTACTCACAGATACGCAGTATTTT. Translation gives CSVLLVLTDTQYF.

J is TRBJ2-5 and V is TRBV12-3 or TRBV12-4; tentative D call: TRBD1 (6 bases). Trimming took off 7 bases at V and 11 bases at J, with 14 bases between the two ends. This CDR3 has 11 residues. CDR3 amino acids: CASTSRGEQYF. DNA of the CDR3: TGTGCCAGCACCTCCAGGGGAGAGCAGTACTTC.

This clonotype was observed a handful of times. This chain connects TRBV14 to TRBJ1-2; D is unresolved. The CDR3 extends over 13 amino acids. V lost 2 bases, J lost 1 base, and 5 bases lay in between. Looked up from germline, CDR1 is SGHDN and CDR2 is FVKESK. In nucleotides, the CDR3 is TGTGCCAGCAGCCAACGGGGTAACTATGGCTACACCTTC. Translation: CASSQRGNYGYTF.

The chain carries TRBV29-1 and TRBJ1-4; D perhaps matches TRBD1 (6 bases). This CDR3 spans 14 amino acids. Germline V gene data show CDR1 as SQVTM and CDR2 as ANQGSEA. The V and J ends lost 6 bases and 1 base respectively, with 12 bases between them. Here the CDR3 reads CSVAGQLTNEKLFF. CDR3 nucleotides: TGCAGCGTGGCCGGACAGTTAACTAATGAAAAACTGTTTTTT. The full variable domain, with the rest looked up from reference TRBV29-1 and TRBJ1-4, is SAVISQKPSRDICQRGTSLTIQCQVDSQVTMMFWYRQQPGQSLTLIATANQGSEATYESGFVIDKFPISRPNLTFSTLTVSNMSPEDSSIYLCSVAGQLTNEKLFFGSGTQLSVL.

This chain links TRBV27 with TRBJ2-1; 8 bases match TRBD1. V dropped 10 bases and J dropped 0; count of bases not matched to a gene: 8. This CDR3 is 15 amino acids long. Germline V gives CDR1 MNHEY, CDR2 SMNVEV (reference sequence). The CDR3 is CATTTGTGSYNEQFF. The CDR3 bases are TGTGCCACCACCACCGGGACAGGCTCCTACAATGAGCAGTTCTTC.

This chain joins TRBV10-3 and TRBJ2-7; D call uncertain. V dropped 3 bases and J dropped 2 bases, with 14 bases sitting between them. The CDR3 is 15 amino acids. Per germline, CDR1 ENHRY and CDR2 SYGVKD. The chain's CDR3 is CAISEGIDSTYEQYF. CDR3 coding DNA: TGTGCCATCAGTGAAGGGATAGACTCAACCTACGAGCAGTACTTC.

This clonotype was detected a few times. This chain connects TRBV10-3 to TRBJ2-1, with 13 bases fitting TRBD2. Germline CDR1 and CDR2: ENHRY and SYGVKD. Trimming at V came to 4 bases and at J to 4 bases, leaving 13 bases not matched to a gene. There are 19 residues in the CDR3. This CDR3 reads CAISVVTTSGRAKYNEQFF. DNA of the CDR3: TGTGCCATCAGTGTCGTCACAACTAGCGGGAGGGCCAAGTACAATGAGCAGTTCTTC.